This T cell receptor (beta chain) was recorded in a study of T-cell reconstitution after alpha-beta-depleted transplantation in children. Study observations and caveats: As was reported, about two months after transplant, alpha-beta T cells came from several hundred expanded graft clones.

This clonotype was recorded a few times. Its target is not known. V shed 4 bases and J shed 3 bases, with 13 bases lying between them. Germline-derived CDR1 and CDR2 are SGHTA and FQGNSA. The CDR3 is 15 amino acids. Unique molecular identifiers were incorporated into the prepared TCRbeta library. A single record per CDR3 protein comes from TCRdb applying MiXCR to the PCR reads. The table shows 530,000 or so distinct CDR3 sequences, with 25% to 30% occurring only once. The chain employs TRBV7-2 and TRBJ1-3, with D perhaps matching TRBD1 (6 bases). This receptor was taken from a boy less than two years old with Wiskott-Aldrich syndrome, due to receive a stem cell transplant. Sequencing used PBMCs, obtained before TCRalphabeta/CD19-depleted stem cell transplant. CDR3 DNA: TGTGCCAGCAGCTATAAAGGGACACTTGGAAACACCATATATTTT. The encoded protein is CASSYKGTLGNTIYF. Based on the CDR3 plus reference TRBV7-2 and TRBJ1-3, the full variable domain is GAGVSQSPSNKVTEKGKDVELRCDPISGHTALYWYRQSLGQGLEFLIYFQGNSAPDKSGLPSDRFSAERTGGSVSTLTIQRTQQEDSAVYLCASSYKGTLGNTIYFGEGSWLTVV.